This entry lists 2 T cell receptor beta chains sequenced from one sample in a study of CD8 T cells in ankylosing spondylitis (dated by TCRdb to 2016 to 2017). Library prep was done by 5' RACE. Sequencing was carried out with an Illumina HiSeq 2500. TCRdb trimmed the raw reads at Q25, called clones with MiXCR and kept productive beta chains. Rows are unified per CDR3 protein, each entry keeping the most common DNA and genes. The sample table contains 220,000 or so distinct CDR3 sequences; only one count was recorded for over 9.5% of them. The top ten clones comprise less than 25% of the sample. The sequenced sample consisted of blood, either unsorted or a sorted T cell fraction (not recorded which). These receptors all come from a male donor with ankylosing spondylitis or in good health (not recorded which).

This clonotype was counted ten times or more. The chain couples TRBV2 to TRBJ2-5; D perhaps matches TRBD2 (6 bases). The V gene lost 7 bases and the J gene lost 2 bases, with 17 bases spanning the gap. The CDR3 contains 15 residues. Germline V gene lookup returns CDR1 SNHLY and CDR2 FYNNEI. The CDR3 here is CASNLVAAPQETQYF. CDR3 bases: TGTGCCAGCAACTTGGTAGCGGCGCCTCAAGAGACCCAGTACTTC.

This clonotype was seen at least ten times. The chain has TRBV7-2 and TRBJ1-1; D ambiguous. Germline CDR1 SGHTA, CDR2 FQGNSA. This CDR3 contains 13 residues. Trimming removed 1 base from V and 1 base from J, with 4 bases in between. CDR3 region: CASSLEQNTEAFF. Here the CDR3 DNA reads TGTGCCAGCAGCTTAGAGCAGAACACTGAAGCTTTCTTT.